These 17 T cell receptor beta chains came from one sample sequenced in a study of cytomegalovirus exposure and HLA in healthy donors. The PCR contained 60 Vbeta and 13 Jbeta primers. The assay was immunoSEQ multiplex PCR, and TCRdb's table has in-frame clones only and misses some. This sample yields 150,000 to 200,000 clones, of which roughly 74% are seen a single time; roughly 7.8% belongs to the top ten. The sequenced material came from PBMCs. The receptor set was obtained from a woman in her thirties or forties in good health and CMV-seropositive.

V usage is TRBV19 and J usage is TRBJ2-7; TRBD2 matches at 9 bases. The CDR3 spans 17 residues. CDR1 is LNHDA, CDR2 SQIVND, per germline (reference sequence). Trimming at V came to 1 base and at J to 0 bases, leaving 7 bases not matched to a gene. CDR3 protein: CASSIAPGLASSYEQYF. The DNA for the CDR3 is TGTGCCAGTAGTATAGCCCCCGGACTAGCGAGCTCCTACGAGCAGTACTTC.

This chain joins TRBV6-1 and TRBJ2-7, with 8 bases aligning to TRBD1. J was trimmed by 4 bases and V by 1 base; bases with no gene match: 6. Germline V lookup: CDR1 MNHNS, CDR2 SASEGT. This CDR3 is 15 amino acids long. In DNA, the CDR3 is TGTGCCAGCAGTGAAGTATCAGGGGGCAAGTACGAGCAGTACTTC. It yields the protein CASSEVSGGKYEQYF.

This clone was found a few times. V is TRBV7-2 and J is TRBJ2-7; 10 positions match TRBD2. The J segment lost 0 bases and the V segment lost 2 bases, leaving 13 bases of the junction unmatched. The germline V gene encodes CDR1 SGHTA and CDR2 FQGNSA. This CDR3 is built from 19 residues. The CDR3 DNA sequence: TGTGCCAGCAGCTTATTGGCTAGCGGGAGCAGCTTTAGCTCCTACGAGCAGTACTTC. Translated, it gives CASSLLASGSSFSSYEQYF.

The rearrangement joins TRBV4-2 to TRBJ2-7; 9 bases map to TRBD1. Germline loops: CDR1 LGHNA, CDR2 YNFKEQ. This CDR3 spans 13 amino acids. V lost 7 bases to trimming and J lost 6 bases; unmatched junction nucleotides: 7. The CDR3 DNA reads TGTGCCAGCACCCCTGACAGGGGGGGCGAGCAGTACTTC. Its translation: CASTPDRGGEQYF.

This chain connects TRBV30 to TRBJ2-5; maybe TRBD1 (5 bases). This CDR3 comprises 11 residues. CDR1 is GTSNPN, CDR2 SVGIG, per germline (reference sequence). V gave up 2 bases and J gave up 9 bases, with 10 bases separating them. The CDR3 DNA is TGTGCCTGGAGTAGGGGTTTCGCCCAGTACTTC. Translation gives CAWSRGFAQYF.

This chain joins TRBV5-1 and TRBJ2-5; 7 bases line up with TRBD1. The end of the DNA fits TRBJ2-7 better, so the J call may be wrong. This CDR3 has 16 residues. Germline V lookup: CDR1 SGHRS, CDR2 YFSETQ. In nucleotides, the CDR3 is TGCGCCAGCAGCTTGAGTGTGGGGACAGTGTCCTACGAGCAGTACTTC. Encoded protein: CASSLSVGTVSYEQYF.

The chain employs TRBV19 and TRBJ2-1, with 7 bases matching TRBD1. Germline loops: CDR1 LNHDA, CDR2 SQIVND (reference sequence). The V gene end was trimmed by 7 bases and the J gene end by 8 bases; junction bases not matched to a gene: 5. This CDR3 contains 12 residues. The CDR3 loop reads CASTNTGDEQFF. Written as DNA, the CDR3 is TGTGCCAGTACTAACACAGGGGATGAGCAGTTCTTC.

The V and J genes are TRBV18 and TRBJ1-5; D is unclear. From germline, CDR1 is KGHSH and CDR2 LQKENI. The CDR3 covers 13 residues. V was shortened by 3 bases and J by 6 bases, with 9 bases between the two germline ends. The CDR3 nucleotides read TGTGCCAGCTCACCCAGTTATTCTCAGCCCCAGCATTTT. It encodes CASSPSYSQPQHF. Combining the CDR3 with reference TRBV18 and TRBJ1-5 gives the whole variable domain NAGVMQNPRHLVRRRGQEARLRCSPMKGHSHVYWYRQLPEEGLKFMVYLQKENIIDESGMPKERFSAEFPKEGPSILRIQQVVRGDSAAYFCASSPSYSQPQHFGDGTRLSIL.

The CDR3 is CASSQDQNGGAWTQYF. The CDR3 coding sequence is TGCGCCAGCAGCCAAGATCAGAACGGGGGGGCTTGGACCCAGTACTTC. The chain combines TRBV4-1 with TRBJ2-5; TRBD2 matches 8 bases. The germline CDR1 and CDR2 sequences are MGHRA and YSYEKL. V shed 0 bases and J 7 bases; nucleotides not matched to a gene: 10. The CDR3 loop spans 16 amino acids.

This clone was seen only a few times. The chain joins TRBV7-9 to TRBJ2-1, with a weak D call TRBD2 (7 bases). Germline V lookup: CDR1 SEHNR, CDR2 FQNEAQ (reference sequence). V shed 5 bases and J shed 5 bases, with 25 bases lying between them. The CDR3 contains 18 residues. Here the CDR3 DNA reads TGTGCCAGCAGCCCTATTCTCCGTACAGGGAGGGGGAACAATGAGCAGTTCTTC. This encodes CASSPILRTGRGNNEQFF.

On this clone: The germline gene is not matched at one end of the junction; a read error may be the cause. The chain is built from TRBV4-2 and TRBJ1-3; D is unclear. Germline lookup yields CDR1 LGHNA and CDR2 YNFKEQ. This CDR3 is 13 amino acids long. The CDR3 here is CASSLHSENTIYF. CDR3 nucleotides: TGTGCCAGCAGCCTCCACTCTGAAAACACCATATATTTT.

The chain's CDR3 is CASSLSEARPTGELFF. Written as DNA, the CDR3 is TGTGCCAGCAGCTTATCGGAGGCAAGACCCACCGGGGAGCTGTTTTTT. This chain joins TRBV7-8 and TRBJ2-2; D might be TRBD2 (5 bases). The V gene lost 2 bases and the J gene lost 4 bases, with 14 bases spanning the gap. The CDR3 loop spans 16 amino acids. The germline V gene has CDR1 SGHVS and CDR2 FQNEAQ. The full variable domain, with the rest looked up from reference TRBV7-8 and TRBJ2-2, is GAGVSQSPRYKVAKRGQDVALRCDPISGHVSLFWYQQALGQGPEFLTYFQNEAQLDKSGLPSDRFFAERPEGSVSTLKIQRTQQEDSAVYLCASSLSEARPTGELFFGEGSRLTVL.

This clone has just a few counts. CDR3 residues: CASSGDRGSGSPLHF. The CDR3 nucleotides read TGTGCCAGCAGTGGGGACAGGGGTTCAGGGTCACCCCTCCACTTT. The chain couples TRBV2 to TRBJ1-6; 10 positions match TRBD1. The ends lost 4 bases at V and 10 bases at J; junction bases unmatched: 7. From germline, CDR1 is SNHLY and CDR2 FYNNEI. There are 15 residues in the CDR3.

DNA of the CDR3: TGTGCCAGCAGCGTAGAGGGGGATACGCAGTATTTT. This translates into CASSVEGDTQYF. V usage is TRBV9 and J usage is TRBJ2-3; maybe TRBD1 (5 bases). Germline loops: CDR1 SGDLS, CDR2 YYNGEE. Trimming pared 0 bases from V and 6 bases from J, leaving 5 bases between. This CDR3 has 12 amino acids.

This chain joins TRBV9 and TRBJ2-3; perhaps TRBD2 as D (5 bases). The germline gives CDR1 SGDLS, CDR2 YYNGEE. V lost 4 bases and J 0 bases, leaving 12 bases between the germline ends. This CDR3 comprises 15 residues. As DNA, the CDR3 is TGTGCCAGCAGCCCGCTAGCAGCTAGCACAGATACGCAGTATTTT. Translation: CASSPLAASTDTQYF.

For this clone: A junction end diverges from the germline sequence, so it may reflect a read error. Other DNA variants within this sample encode the same CDR3. The J gene is TRBJ1-1, the V gene TRBV6-5; 8 bases fit TRBD1. The CDR3 has 13 amino acids. Germline V lookup: CDR1 MNHEY, CDR2 SVGAGI. The CDR3 coding sequence is TGTGCCAGCAGCCGGACCGGGACAGGAGAAGCCTTCTTT. It yields the protein CASSRTGTGEAFF.

The chain combines TRBV5-8 with TRBJ2-4; D may be TRBD1 (5 bases). Germline CDR1 reads SGHTS; CDR2 reads YDEGEE. The CDR3 sequence is 15 residues long. Trimming left V 1 base short and J 12 bases short, with 20 bases between. CDR3 region: CASSLRSGQGAPQYF. CDR3 DNA: TGTGCCAGCAGCTTGCGGTCAGGGCAGGGTGCCCCTCAGTACTTC. Drawing the rest from reference TRBV5-8 and TRBJ2-4, the complete variable domain is EAGVTQSPTHLIKTRGQQATLRCSPISGHTSVYWYQQALGLGLQFLLWYDEGEERNRGNFPPRFSGRQFPNYSSELNVNALELEDSALYLCASSLRSGQGAPQYFGAGTRLSVL.